This T cell receptor (beta chain) was observed in a study of T cells after yellow fever vaccination (dated by TCRdb to about 2019). Looking at the study overall: Libraries from fractions with low cell numbers were prepared with the SMART-Seq v4 Ultra Low Input RNA kit. To track T-cell clones before and after primary and booster YFV17D yellow fever vaccination, bulk TCR alpha and beta repertoires were sequenced longitudinally. Blood was drawn at multiple timepoints before and after primary and secondary immunization, with bulk PBMC replicates and cell subsets isolated. The cohort comprised two healthy male donors, one aged 18 to 30 and one aged 30 to 40 years.

The paper as a whole reports these results and caveats: A small share of clonotypes occurred in both CD4 and CD8 compartments, likely arising from convergent recombination. Computational filtering was required because FACS-sorted repertoires could contain abundant contaminating clonotypes from the bulk population. Compared with the primary T-cell response, the secondary T-cell response was weaker but faster, peaking on day 5 rather than day 15. Most clones expanded after primary vaccination (about 95% of CD4 and 88% of CD8) were re-detected after the booster, suggesting that broad memory maintenance occurred. The study included only a couple of donors, which limits how far the findings can be generalized.

V is clipped by 0 bases and J by 0 bases, and the sequence between their germline boundaries is 9 bases long. The CDR3 numbers 17 residues from cysteine through phenylalanine. CDR3 DNA is the only sequence kept; it has 51 bases, read in frame from the first base. Taken from the germline V gene, the CDR1 and CDR2 loops are ENHRY and SYGVKD. This clonotype was found a few times. The antigen this receptor binds is unknown. One base away there is no much larger clone; base qualities are not given. What the treatment or condition label conveys for this sample: live attenuated yellow fever vaccine strain. At each blood-draw timepoint, two biological replicates of bulk PBMCs were obtained. A standard Ficoll-Paque protocol was used to isolate PBMCs from peripheral blood. TriZol was used to extract RNA from bulk PBMCs, CD4 and CD8 fractions, and dextramer-positive and dextramer-negative fractions. TCR cDNA was made using 5'RACE template switching, a step that added a universal primer site and unique molecular identifiers. Priming of cDNA synthesis was performed from both the TCR alpha and TCR beta constant segments. Library amplification involved two PCR steps, and the second step added sample barcodes and sequencing adapters. Libraries were sequenced on Illumina HiSeq 2500 (2x100 bp) or NovaSeq (2x150 bp). The study's processing was this. Reads were demultiplexed and collapsed into UMI consensus sequences with MIGEC, and V(D)J alignment was performed with MiXCR. Vaccine-responding clonotypes were defined with edgeR using replicate PBMC samples, requiring FDR below 0.01 and a log2 fold change above 5 up to day 15. Each bulk clonotype was labeled CD4 or CD8 based on which sequenced repertoire, CD4 or CD8, contained the clonotype at higher abundance. TCRdb cleaned the public reads at Q25 with fastp, built clones with MiXCR and kept in-frame beta chains. For every CDR3 protein sequence, its rows merge into one entry that carries the most common genes and DNA. The V and J calls were determined by TCRdb, not by the authors. A total of 620,000 or so distinct CDR3 sequences appear in this sample, roughly 17% of them only once. In total, the top ten clones hold about 18% of the sample.

The sequence was obtained from a man younger than 35 who received the YFV17D yellow fever vaccine. Here the chain combines TRBV10-3 and TRBJ1-6, and perhaps TRBD1 as D gene, on 5 matching bases. The sample was PBMCs, taken 5 to 6 days after the first yellow fever vaccination. The bases read TGTGCCATCAGTGAGTCTAGGGGAGGCTCCTATAATTCACCCCTCCACTTT. Translated, it reads CAISESRGGSYNSPLHF.